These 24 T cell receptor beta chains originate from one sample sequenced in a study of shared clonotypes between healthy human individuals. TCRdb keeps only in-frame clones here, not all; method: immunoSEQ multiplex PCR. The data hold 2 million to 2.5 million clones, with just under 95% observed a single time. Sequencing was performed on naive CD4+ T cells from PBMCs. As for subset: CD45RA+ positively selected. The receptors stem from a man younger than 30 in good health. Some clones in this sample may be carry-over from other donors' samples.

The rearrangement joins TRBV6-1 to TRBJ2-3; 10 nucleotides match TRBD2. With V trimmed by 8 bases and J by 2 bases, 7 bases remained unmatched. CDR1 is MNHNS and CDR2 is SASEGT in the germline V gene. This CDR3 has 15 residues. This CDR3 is CASRSSGRPTDTQYF. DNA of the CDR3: TGTGCCAGCCGTTCTAGCGGGAGACCCACAGATACGCAGTATTTT.

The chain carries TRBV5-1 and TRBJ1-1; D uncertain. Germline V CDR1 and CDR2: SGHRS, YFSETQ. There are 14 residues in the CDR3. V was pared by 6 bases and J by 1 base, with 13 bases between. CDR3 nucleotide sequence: TGCGCCAGCAACCCTGGACCGCAGAACACTGAAGCTTTCTTT. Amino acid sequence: CASNPGPQNTEAFF. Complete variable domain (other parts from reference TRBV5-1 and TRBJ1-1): KAGVTQTPRYLIKTRGQQVTLSCSPISGHRSVSWYQQTPGQGLQFLFEYFSETQRNKGNFPGRFSGRQFSNSRSEMNVSTLELGDSALYLCASNPGPQNTEAFFGQGTRLTVV.

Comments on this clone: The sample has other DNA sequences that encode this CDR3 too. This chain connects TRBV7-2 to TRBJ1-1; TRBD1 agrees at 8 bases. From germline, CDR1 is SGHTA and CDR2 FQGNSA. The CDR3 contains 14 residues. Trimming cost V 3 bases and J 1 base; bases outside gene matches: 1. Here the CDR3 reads CASSFGQGNTEAFF. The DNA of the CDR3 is TGTGCCAGCAGCTTCGGACAGGGGAACACTGAAGCTTTCTTT. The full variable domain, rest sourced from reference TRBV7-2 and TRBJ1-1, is GAGVSQSPSNKVTEKGKDVELRCDPISGHTALYWYRQSLGQGLEFLIYFQGNSAPDKSGLPSDRFSAERTGGSVSTLTIQRTQQEDSAVYLCASSFGQGNTEAFFGQGTRLTVV.

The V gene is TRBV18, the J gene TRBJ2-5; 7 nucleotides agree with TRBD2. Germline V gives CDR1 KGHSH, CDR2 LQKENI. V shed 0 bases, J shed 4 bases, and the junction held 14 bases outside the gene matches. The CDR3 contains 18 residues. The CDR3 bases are TGTGCCAGCTCACCACCCCGGCCTAGCGGAGCGTGGATAGAGACCCAGTACTTC. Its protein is CASSPPRPSGAWIETQYF.

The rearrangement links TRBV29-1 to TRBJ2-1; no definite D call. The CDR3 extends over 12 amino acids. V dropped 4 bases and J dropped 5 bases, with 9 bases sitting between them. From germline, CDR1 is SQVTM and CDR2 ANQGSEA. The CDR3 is CSVGVSHNEQFF. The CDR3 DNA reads TGCAGCGTTGGGGTTAGCCACAATGAGCAGTTCTTC.

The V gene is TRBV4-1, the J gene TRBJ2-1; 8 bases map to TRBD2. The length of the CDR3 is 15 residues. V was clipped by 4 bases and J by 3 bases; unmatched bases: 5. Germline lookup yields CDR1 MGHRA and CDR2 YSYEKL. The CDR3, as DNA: TGCGCCAGCAGCCTAGCGGGACTGAACTACAATGAGCAGTTCTTC. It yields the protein CASSLAGLNYNEQFF.

The chain's CDR3 is CASTRRSVLAGETQYF. The CDR3 DNA reads TGTGCCAGCACCCGTCGTAGCGTTCTTGCGGGAGAGACCCAGTACTTC. The V and J genes are TRBV7-8 and TRBJ2-5; D is perhaps TRBD2 (5 bases). Germline V gene data show CDR1 as SGHVS and CDR2 as FQNEAQ. The CDR3 totals 16 residues. V lost 7 bases and J lost 4, with 22 bases in between.

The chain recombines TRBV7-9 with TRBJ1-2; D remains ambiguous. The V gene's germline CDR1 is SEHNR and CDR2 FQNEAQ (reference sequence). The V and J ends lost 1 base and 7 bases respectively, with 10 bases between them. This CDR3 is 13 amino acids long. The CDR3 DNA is TGTGCCAGCAGCTTAGATATGGCTCGTGGCTACACCTTC. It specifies CASSLDMARGYTF.

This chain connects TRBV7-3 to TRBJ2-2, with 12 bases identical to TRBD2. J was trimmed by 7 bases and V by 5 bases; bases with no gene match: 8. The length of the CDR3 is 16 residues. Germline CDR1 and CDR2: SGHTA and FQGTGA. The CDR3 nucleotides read TGTGCCAGCAGCCCACGACTAGCGGGAGAAGGCGGGGAGCTGTTTTTT. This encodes CASSPRLAGEGGELFF.

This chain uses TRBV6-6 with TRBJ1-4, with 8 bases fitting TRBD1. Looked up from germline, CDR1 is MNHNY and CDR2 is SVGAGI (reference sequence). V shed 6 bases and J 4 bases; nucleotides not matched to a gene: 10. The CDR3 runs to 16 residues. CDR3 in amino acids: CASSRTPQGGNEKLFF. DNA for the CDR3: TGTGCCAGCAGCCGTACCCCACAGGGGGGTAATGAAAAACTGTTTTTT.

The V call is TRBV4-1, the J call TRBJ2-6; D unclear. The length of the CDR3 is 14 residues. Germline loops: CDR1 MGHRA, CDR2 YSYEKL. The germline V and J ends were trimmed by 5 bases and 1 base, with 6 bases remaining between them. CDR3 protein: CASSDKSGANVLTF. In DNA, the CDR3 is TGCGCCAGCAGCGACAAGTCTGGGGCCAACGTCCTGACTTTC.

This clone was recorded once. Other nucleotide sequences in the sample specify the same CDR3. The CDR3, as DNA: TGTGCCAGCAGTTACTCCTTAGCGGGGGCCTACGAGCAGTACTTC. This gives the protein CASSYSLAGAYEQYF. The chain combines TRBV6-6 with TRBJ2-7; 9 bases agree with TRBD2. The CDR3 runs 15 residues. Germline-derived CDR1 and CDR2 are MNHNY and SVGAGI (reference sequence). The J segment lost 2 bases and the V segment lost 0 bases, leaving 2 bases of the junction unmatched.

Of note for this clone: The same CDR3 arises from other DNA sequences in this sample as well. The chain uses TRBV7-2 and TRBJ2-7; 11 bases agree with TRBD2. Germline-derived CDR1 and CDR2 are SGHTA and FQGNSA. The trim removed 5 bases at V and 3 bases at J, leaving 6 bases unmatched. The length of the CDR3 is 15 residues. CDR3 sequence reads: CASSPAGTSGYEQYF. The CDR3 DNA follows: TGTGCCAGCAGCCCGGCCGGGACTAGCGGCTACGAGCAGTACTTC.

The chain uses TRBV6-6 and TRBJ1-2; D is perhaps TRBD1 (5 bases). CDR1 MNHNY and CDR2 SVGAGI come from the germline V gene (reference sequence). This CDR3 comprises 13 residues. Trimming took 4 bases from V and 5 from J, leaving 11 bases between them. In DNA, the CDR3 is TGTGCCAGCAGTTCTGGGGCGGGGTATGGCTACACCTTC. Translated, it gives CASSSGAGYGYTF.

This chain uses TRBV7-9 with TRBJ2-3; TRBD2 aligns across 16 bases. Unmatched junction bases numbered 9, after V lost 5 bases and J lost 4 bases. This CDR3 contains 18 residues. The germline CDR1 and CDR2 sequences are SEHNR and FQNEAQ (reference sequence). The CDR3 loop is CASSPGTSGRGFPDTQYF. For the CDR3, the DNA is TGTGCCAGCAGCCCCGGGACTAGCGGGAGGGGATTTCCAGATACGCAGTATTTT.

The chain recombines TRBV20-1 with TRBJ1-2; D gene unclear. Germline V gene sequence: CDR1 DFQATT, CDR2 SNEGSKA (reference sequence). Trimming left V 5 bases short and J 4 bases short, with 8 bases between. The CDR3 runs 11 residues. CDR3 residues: CSAPESYGYTF. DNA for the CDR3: TGCAGTGCTCCGGAGAGCTATGGCTACACCTTC.

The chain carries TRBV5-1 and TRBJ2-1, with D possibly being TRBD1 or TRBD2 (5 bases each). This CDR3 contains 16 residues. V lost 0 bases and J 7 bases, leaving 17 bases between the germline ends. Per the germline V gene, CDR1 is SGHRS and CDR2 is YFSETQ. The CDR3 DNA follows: TGCGCCAGCAGCTTGGACGGGGCCCAAATCTGGAATGAGCAGTTCTTC. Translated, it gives CASSLDGAQIWNEQFF.

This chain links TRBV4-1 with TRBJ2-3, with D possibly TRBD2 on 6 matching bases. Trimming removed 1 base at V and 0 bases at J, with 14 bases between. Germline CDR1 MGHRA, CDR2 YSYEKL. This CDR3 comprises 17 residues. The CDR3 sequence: CASSQAFLALSTDTQYF. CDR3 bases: TGCGCCAGCAGCCAAGCTTTTCTAGCGCTAAGCACAGATACGCAGTATTTT.

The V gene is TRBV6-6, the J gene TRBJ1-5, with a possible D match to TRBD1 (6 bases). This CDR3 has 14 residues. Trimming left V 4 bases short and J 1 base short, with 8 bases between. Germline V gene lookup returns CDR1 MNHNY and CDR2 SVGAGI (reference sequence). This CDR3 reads CASSSRGSNQPQHF. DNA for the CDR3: TGTGCCAGCAGTTCCAGGGGCAGCAATCAGCCCCAGCATTTT.

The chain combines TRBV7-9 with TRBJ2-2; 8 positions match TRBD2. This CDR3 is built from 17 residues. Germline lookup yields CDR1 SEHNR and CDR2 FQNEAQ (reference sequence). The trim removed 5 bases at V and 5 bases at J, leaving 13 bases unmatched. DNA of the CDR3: TGTGCCAGCAGCCTCCTGAGGACGGGAGGGTCGACCGGGGAGCTGTTTTTT. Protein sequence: CASSLLRTGGSTGELFF.

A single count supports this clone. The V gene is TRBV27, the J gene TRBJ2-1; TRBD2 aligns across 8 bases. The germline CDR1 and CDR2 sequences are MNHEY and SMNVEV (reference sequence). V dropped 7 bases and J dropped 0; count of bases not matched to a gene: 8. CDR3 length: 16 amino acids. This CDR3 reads CASIRGGRNSYNEQFF. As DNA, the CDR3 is TGTGCCAGCATCCGGGGCGGGAGGAACTCCTACAATGAGCAGTTCTTC.

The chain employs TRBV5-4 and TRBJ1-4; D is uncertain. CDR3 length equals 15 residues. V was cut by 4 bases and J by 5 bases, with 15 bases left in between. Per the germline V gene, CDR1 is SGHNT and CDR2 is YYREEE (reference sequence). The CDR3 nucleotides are TGTGCCAGCAGCCCAGAGGCCAGTAGCAATGAAAAACTGTTTTTT. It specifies CASSPEASSNEKLFF.

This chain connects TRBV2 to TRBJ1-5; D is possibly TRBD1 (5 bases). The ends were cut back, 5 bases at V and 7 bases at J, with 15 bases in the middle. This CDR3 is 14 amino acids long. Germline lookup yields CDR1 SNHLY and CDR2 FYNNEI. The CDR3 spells CASSRGTAGQPQHF. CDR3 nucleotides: TGTGCCAGCAGTCGTGGGACCGCGGGACAGCCCCAGCATTTT.

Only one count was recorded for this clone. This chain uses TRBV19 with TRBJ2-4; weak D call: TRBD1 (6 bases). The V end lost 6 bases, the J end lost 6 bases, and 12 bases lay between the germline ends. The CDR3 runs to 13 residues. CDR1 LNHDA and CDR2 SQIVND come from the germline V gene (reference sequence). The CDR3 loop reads CASSDRSPNIQYF. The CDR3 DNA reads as TGTGCCAGTAGCGACAGGAGCCCAAACATTCAGTACTTC.